This T cell receptor (beta chain) was obtained from a study of T cell responses to AZD1222 COVID-19 vaccine. Germline V gene data show CDR1 as SGHRS and CDR2 as YFSETQ. There are 15 residues in the CDR3. With 4 bases removed from V and 0 bases from J, the gap between germline ends came to 11 bases. This clone was recorded only once. The antigen is undetermined. Some clones are missing from TCRdb's copy, which holds only in-frame ones; the method was immunoSEQ multiplex PCR. The top ten hold 10% to 15% of the sample, which has 130,000 or so clones, about 82% seen once. Study-wide findings and caveats: Vaccine-related CD4 TCRs covered spike, predominating at 160-218 and 743-854. Of spike-specific TCRs, nearly half reportedly target regions left unmutated in variants. Only five or six AZD1222 recipients were seropositive at baseline.

This TCR derives from an adult in good health. The chain couples TRBV5-1 to TRBJ2-1; D remains unclear. The sequencing used peripheral blood, collected on day 0 of AZD1222 vaccination. CDR3 loop: CASSLAINSYNEQFF. In nucleotides, the CDR3 is TGCGCCAGCAGCCTTGCTATAAACTCCTACAATGAGCAGTTCTTC.